This TCR beta chain was observed in a study of cytomegalovirus exposure and HLA in healthy donors. Study results and limitations: Further analysis was carried out later, and it showed several of the most significant clusters appearing linked to common viral pathogens. TCR beta V- and J-gene trimming was later associated with a missense DCLRE1C variant. HLA allele associations emerged for fewer than 20,000 TCR beta sequences in a later analysis, at 0.05 false discovery rate.

The sample holds a few counts of this clone. Its target is not known. Use of 60 Vbeta and 13 Jbeta primers characterized the PCR. Using immunoSEQ multiplex PCR, the repertoire was profiled, and TCRdb retains in-frame clones only, with some absent. Of some 120,000 clones listed, 73% were seen once; the top ten hold about 4.3%. Between the trimmed V and J ends, which lost 4 bases and 0 bases, there was a span of 10 bases. The CDR3 is made up of 15 amino acids. CDR1 is LNHDA and CDR2 is SQIVND in the germline V gene (reference sequence). This TCR was sampled from a man aged 55 to 70 in good health and CMV-seropositive. The chain is built from TRBV19 and TRBJ1-5; weak D call: TRBD1 (5 bases). Sequencing used PBMCs. The CDR3 loop is CASSNGAASNQPQHF. CDR3 DNA: TGTGCCAGTAGTAATGGGGCGGCTAGCAATCAGCCCCAGCATTTT.